A selection of T cell receptor beta chains follows, all from one sample in a study of T cell repertoires in cytomegalovirus infection. TCRdb re-derived calls from the reads in MiXCR, one entry per CDR3 protein. The sample lists roughly 500,000 distinct CDR3 sequences; roughly a third were seen once. These receptors' antigens are unknown. Sequenced here: cultured PBMCs, sampled from culture after CMV antigen stimulation. The receptor set was obtained from a human donor in good health (CMV status not recorded). Some clones in this sample may be carry-over from other donors' samples. Both conserved end residues are part of each CDR3. Fields, in order: V gene, clone size, J gene, CDR3 protein. Clone size, where shown, is once, few, many, or a class for clones that have expanded.

TRBV7-2	few	TRBJ2-5	CASSLGTREETQYF
TRBV7-3	-	TRBJ2-2	CASSFPGQGKTGELFF
TRBV7-2	many	TRBJ2-3	CASSLTSGRGDTQYF
TRBV11-2	-	TRBJ2-3	CASSKGASSTDTQYF
TRBV6-4	-	TRBJ1-2	CASRATGSDYGYTF
TRBV6-2/TRBV6-3	few	TRBJ2-1	CASSYESGRGVNEQFF
TRBV4-1	few	TRBJ2-1	CASSQGVAVSSYNEQFF
TRBV20-1	-	TRBJ1-6	CSAPDGLRSPLHF
TRBV7-2	-	TRBJ2-5	CASSQDRAVGLETQYF
TRBV7-9	many	TRBJ2-3	CASSLPSTGVSSSTDTQYF
TRBV7-2	-	TRBJ2-3	CASSPGGTQDTQYF
TRBV7-9	-	TRBJ1-2	CASSLLRQGGGYTF
TRBV7-4	-	TRBJ1-6	CASSSLQGLYNSPLHF
TRBV6-1	few	TRBJ1-1	CASNGVNTEAFF
TRBV20-1	-	TRBJ2-5	CSLKAQETQYF
TRBV7-8	few	TRBJ2-5	CASSSVAGGRGTQYF
TRBV9	-	TRBJ2-2	CASSVQGEYTGELFF
TRBV28	-	TRBJ2-2	CASLYNAGELFF
TRBV20-1	-	TRBJ2-1	CSASTEREALGAYNEQFF
TRBV6-5	many	TRBJ1-5	CASSYSGGGQPQHF
TRBV7-6	-	TRBJ2-5	CASSPTSGTLPYF